This T cell receptor beta chain was captured by sequencing in a study of T cells in Graves' hyperthyroidism and ophthalmopathy. This clonotype was detected ten times or more. There were TCR beta CDR3 regions amplified from RNA transcripts. TCR CDR3 underwent first-round RT-PCR with the HTBI primer set. MiXCR, applied by TCRdb to the multiplex PCR reads, yields one record per CDR3 protein. The sample has under 350,000 distinct CDR3 sequences; about a sixth are singletons. This CDR3 comprises 16 residues. Germline V gene sequence: CDR1 MNHEY, CDR2 SMNVEV (reference sequence). V dropped 4 bases and J dropped 0 bases, with 13 bases sitting between them.

Sequenced: blood. This chain links TRBV27 with TRBJ2-1; TRBD2 is a possible D gene (5 bases). The TCR sequence derives from a woman between 55 and 75 years old with Graves' ophthalmopathy. The DNA of the CDR3 is TGTGCCAGCAGTTCCGGGGAGTGGAGCTCCTACAATGAGCAGTTCTTC. Translation gives CASSSGEWSSYNEQFF.